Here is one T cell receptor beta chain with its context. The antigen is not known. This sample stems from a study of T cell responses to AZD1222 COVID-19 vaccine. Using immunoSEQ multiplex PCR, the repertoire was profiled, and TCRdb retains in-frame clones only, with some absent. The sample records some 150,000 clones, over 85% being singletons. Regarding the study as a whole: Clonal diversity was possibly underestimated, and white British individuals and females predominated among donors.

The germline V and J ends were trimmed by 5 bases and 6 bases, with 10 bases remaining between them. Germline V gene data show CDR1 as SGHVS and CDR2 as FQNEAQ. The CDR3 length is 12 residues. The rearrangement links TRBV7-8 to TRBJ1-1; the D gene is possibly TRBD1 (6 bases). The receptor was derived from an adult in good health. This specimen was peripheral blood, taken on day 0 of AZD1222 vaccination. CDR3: CASSRGTPEAFF. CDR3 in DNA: TGTGCCAGCAGCCGGGGGACACCTGAAGCTTTCTTT.